One and the same sample provided the 3 T cell receptor beta chains below, sequenced in a study of shared clonotypes between healthy human individuals (dated by TCRdb to about 2020). Libraries were built with the immunoSEQ multiplex PCR assay. The source is immuneACCESS, and TCRdb retained only in-frame sequences with V and J called. Part of the clones is not carried over; for the studies checked, unresolved V genes explain less than half of this, and the remainder is unexplained. The sample has about 1,500,000 clones on record, around 95% of them singletons. The ten largest clonotypes hold 0.95% to 1.5% of the sample. Input material: naive CD4+ T cells sorted from blood. The sample's cell subset or site, from its label and the paper: CD45RA+ positively selected. The receptors originated from a man aged 25 to 40 in good health.

The chain uses TRBV7-6 and TRBJ2-7, with D perhaps TRBD2 (5 bases). The CDR3 totals 12 residues. The ends were cut back, 2 bases at V and 3 bases at J, with 5 bases in the middle. Germline values: CDR1 SGHVS, CDR2 FNYEAQ. CDR3 sequence: CASSLRGYEQYF. The CDR3 DNA reads TGTGCCAGCAGCTTACGGGGCTACGAGCAGTACTTC.

The V and J genes are TRBV9 and TRBJ2-1; 16 bases are shared with TRBD2. Germline assignment: CDR1 SGDLS and CDR2 YYNGEE. V shed 0 bases and J 0 bases; nucleotides not matched to a gene: 9. This CDR3 spans 21 amino acids. Here the CDR3 DNA reads TGTGCCAGCAGCGTAGGGGGACTAGCGGGAGGGTGGACGGGCTCCTACAATGAGCAGTTCTTC. This encodes CASSVGGLAGGWTGSYNEQFF. Full variable domain (remainder filled in from reference TRBV9 and TRBJ2-1): DSGVTQTPKHLITATGQRVTLRCSPRSGDLSVYWYQQSLDQGLQFLIQYYNGEERAKGNILERFSAQQFPDLHSELNLSSLELGDSALYFCASSVGGLAGGWTGSYNEQFFGPGTRLTVL.

The rearrangement joins TRBV29-1 to TRBJ2-1, with 9 positions matching TRBD2. Germline lookup yields CDR1 SQVTM and CDR2 ANQGSEA. CDR3 size: 15 residues. J lost 3 bases, V lost 0 bases, and 3 bases had no gene match. The CDR3 DNA reads TGCAGCGTTGAAGATCGGACTAGCGACTACAATGAGCAGTTCTTC. This translates into CSVEDRTSDYNEQFF.